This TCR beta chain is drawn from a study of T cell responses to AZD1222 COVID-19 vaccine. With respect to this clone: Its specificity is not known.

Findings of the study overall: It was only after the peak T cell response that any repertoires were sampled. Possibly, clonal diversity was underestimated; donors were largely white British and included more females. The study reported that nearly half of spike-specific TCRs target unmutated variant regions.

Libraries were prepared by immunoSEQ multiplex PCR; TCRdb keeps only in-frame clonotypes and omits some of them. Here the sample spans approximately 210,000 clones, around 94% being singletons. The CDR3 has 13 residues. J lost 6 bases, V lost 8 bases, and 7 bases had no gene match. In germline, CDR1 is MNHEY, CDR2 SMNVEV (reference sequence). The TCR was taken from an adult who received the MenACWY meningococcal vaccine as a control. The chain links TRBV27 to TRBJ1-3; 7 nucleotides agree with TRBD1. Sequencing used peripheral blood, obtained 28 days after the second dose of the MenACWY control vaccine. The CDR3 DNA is TGTGCCAGCGCTGACAGGGTTGAAAACACCATATATTTT. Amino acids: CASADRVENTIYF.